This T cell receptor (beta chain) was obtained from a study of blood T cell repertoires in COVID-19. Across the study: In each case, the material was cDNA or gDNA derived from T cells, B-cell-depleted T cells, or PBMCs.

Trimming shortened V by 2 bases and J by 9 bases, and 14 bases separated the two germline ends. The germline gives CDR1 SEHNR, CDR2 FQNEAQ (reference sequence). The CDR3 is 15 amino acids. Here immunoSEQ multiplex PCR was the method, and the copy in TCRdb shows in-frame clones only, minus some. The repertoire consists of about 190,000 clones, with around 84% occurring once and the leading ten covering approximately 15%. The V gene is TRBV7-9, the J gene TRBJ1-6; D is perhaps TRBD1 (6 bases). The sample was peripheral blood. The TCR originated in a man aged 25-40 years with active or convalescent COVID-19. CDR3 bases: TGTGCCAGCAGCTTATTGGGTCAGGGGTTTTCACCCCTCCACTTT. Encoded protein: CASSLLGQGFSPLHF.